The clone carrying this TCR beta chain has more than one count but fewer than ten. Its matching antigen is unknown. V shed 0 bases and J shed 5 bases, with 5 bases lying between them. This CDR3 spans 13 amino acids. Looked up from germline, CDR1 is MNHEY and CDR2 is SMNVEV (reference sequence). One entry per CDR3 protein results from TCRdb running MiXCR on the 5' RACE reads. The sample contains 280,000 or so distinct CDR3 sequences, roughly 8.6% of which appear only once. The data were taken from a study of identical twins. Notes on the study in general: Those out-of-frame alpha sequences shared by twins showed an excess of low generation probability. Cross-sectional statistical analysis, not tracking of the same donors, underpinned the conclusions.

The sample was also reused in another study, on yellow fever vaccine responses in identical twins.

The chain recombines TRBV27 with TRBJ1-5; D is undetermined. Material for sequencing was memory (CD45RO+) T cells sorted from blood. This sequence originates from a woman aged 18-29 years in good health. DNA of the CDR3: TGTGCCAGCAGTTTATCGTCCCATCAGCCCCAGCATTTT. It translates to CASSLSSHQPQHF.